The 19 T cell receptor beta chains below come from one sample, sequenced in a study of blood T cell repertoires in COVID-19. The repertoire was sequenced with immunoSEQ multiplex PCR; TCRdb's copy has only in-frame clones and lacks some. The table shows around 160,000 clones, with over 90% occurring only once. The material sequenced was peripheral blood. These receptors were obtained from a woman aged 60-75 years with COVID-19, enrolled during active disease.

This chain links TRBV7-9 with TRBJ2-4; the D is unclear. The CDR3 has 16 residues. The V and J ends lost 4 bases and 1 base respectively, with 14 bases between them. CDR1 SEHNR and CDR2 FQNEAQ come from the germline V gene (reference sequence). DNA for the CDR3: TGTGCCAGCAGCTCCCAGGAACAAGCCGCCAAAAACATTCAGTACTTC. It codes for CASSSQEQAAKNIQYF. The variable domain in full, completed from reference TRBV7-9 and TRBJ2-4, reads DTGVSQNPRHKITKRGQNVTFRCDPISEHNRLYWYRQTLGQGPEFLTYFQNEAQLEKSRLLSDRFSAERPKGSFSTLEIQRTEQGDSAMYLCASSSQEQAAKNIQYFGAGTRLSVL.

The rearrangement uses TRBV2 and TRBJ2-3; TRBD2 agrees at 7 bases. The length of the CDR3 is 15 residues. V was pared by 5 bases and J by 4 bases, with 9 bases of the junction left unmatched. CDR1 is SNHLY, CDR2 FYNNEI, per germline. CDR3: CASSLNTGRPDTQYF. In nucleotides, the CDR3 is TGTGCCAGCAGTCTCAACACCGGGAGGCCAGATACGCAGTATTTT.

The V gene is TRBV15, the J gene TRBJ2-5; 8 nucleotides align to TRBD2. Germline lookup yields CDR1 LNHNV and CDR2 YYDKDF (reference sequence). The CDR3 has 15 amino acids. The junction had 13 bases not matched to a gene; V was cut back by 11 bases and J by 2 bases. CDR3 DNA sequence: TGTGCCTCGCGGCGAGGACTAGCTCCTCAAGAGACCCAGTACTTC. Its protein is CASRRGLAPQETQYF.

The chain couples TRBV5-3 to TRBJ1-2, with 7 nucleotides matching TRBD1. TRBV5-3 carries the ORF label, with uncertain function. The CDR3 covers 14 residues. J gave up 5 bases and V 2 bases, and 6 bases lay outside the gene matches. CDR3 protein: CARSFQGERYGYTF. The DNA of the CDR3 is TGTGCCAGAAGCTTCCAGGGGGAACGTTATGGCTACACCTTC.

The chain recombines TRBV7-9 with TRBJ1-1, with D possibly being TRBD1 (5 bases). CDR3 length: 16 residues. Germline loops: CDR1 SEHNR, CDR2 FQNEAQ (reference sequence). Trimming shortened V by 5 bases and J by 5 bases, and 21 bases separated the two germline ends. CDR3 residues: CASSPQFSSGMTEAFF. The CDR3 nucleotides are TGTGCCAGCAGCCCCCAGTTTAGCTCAGGGATGACTGAAGCTTTCTTT.

The chain carries TRBV18 and TRBJ1-1; 9 nucleotides match TRBD1. With 6 bases clipped from V and 9 bases from J, the junction kept 8 bases outside the gene matches. There are 13 residues in the CDR3. Germline CDR1 reads KGHSH; CDR2 reads LQKENI. As DNA, the CDR3 is TGTGCCAGCTCGAGTACAGGGGGCGATAAAGCTTTCTTT. This encodes CASSSTGGDKAFF.

The V call is TRBV27, the J call TRBJ1-2; D is perhaps TRBD1 (6 bases). CDR3 length: 16 residues. The germline gives CDR1 MNHEY, CDR2 SMNVEV (reference sequence). V was pared by 5 bases and J by 0 bases, with 16 bases between. The CDR3 protein is CASSPLGDIANYGYTF. CDR3 nucleotide sequence: TGTGCCAGCAGTCCGCTAGGGGACATAGCTAACTATGGCTACACCTTC.

The chain is built from TRBV6-5 and TRBJ2-7, with D perhaps matching TRBD1 (5 bases). The germline V and J ends were trimmed by 10 bases and 3 bases, with 10 bases remaining between them. CDR3 length: 11 residues. CDR1 and CDR2 (germline): MNHEY, SVGAGI. CDR3 amino acids: CATRALYEQYF. The DNA of the CDR3 is TGTGCCACCAGGGCCCTCTACGAGCAGTACTTC.

The CDR3 DNA follows: TGTGCCAGTGGGGCAGATCACTATGGCTACACCTTC. Its translation: CASGADHYGYTF. This chain joins TRBV19 and TRBJ1-2; possible D gene TRBD1, 5 bases. The CDR3 sequence is 12 residues long. Germline CDR1 reads LNHDA; CDR2 reads SQIVND (reference sequence). Deletions cut 8 bases from V and 3 bases from J, with 10 bases between.

CDR3: CASSPTSVRGNYGYTF. In nucleotides, the CDR3 is TGTGCCAGCTCACCAACAAGCGTCAGGGGAAACTATGGCTACACCTTC. The chain links TRBV18 to TRBJ1-2, with TRBD1 as a possible D gene (6 bases). Germline V gene sequence: CDR1 KGHSH, CDR2 LQKENI. This CDR3 spans 16 amino acids. Trimming shortened V by 2 bases and J by 2 bases, and 15 bases separated the two germline ends.

This chain connects TRBV6-6 to TRBJ1-1; TRBD1 agrees at 8 bases. CDR1 and CDR2 (germline): MNHNY, SVGAGI (reference sequence). The V and J ends lost 6 bases and 0 bases, in that order; junction bases with no gene match: 3. The CDR3 sequence is 14 residues long. In DNA, the CDR3 is TGTGCCAGCAGCAGGGGGCGGCTGAACACTGAAGCTTTCTTT. Translation: CASSRGRLNTEAFF.

The chain combines TRBV5-1 with TRBJ1-2, with 7 positions matching TRBD1. From germline, CDR1 is SGHRS and CDR2 YFSETQ. The ends lost 0 bases at V and 0 bases at J; junction bases unmatched: 5. There are 16 residues in the CDR3. The CDR3 here is CASSLERGTANYGYTF. CDR3 nucleotide sequence: TGCGCCAGCAGCTTGGAACGGGGGACAGCTAACTATGGCTACACCTTC.

V and J are TRBV29-1 and TRBJ2-7; perhaps TRBD1 as D (6 bases). Per germline, CDR1 SQVTM and CDR2 ANQGSEA. With 4 bases removed from V and 3 bases from J, the gap between germline ends came to 19 bases. The CDR3 is 15 residues long. The CDR3 nucleotides read TGCAGCGTTGCAGGGGAAAGGGGTTATGACTACGAGCAGTACTTC. It translates to CSVAGERGYDYEQYF.

V usage is TRBV29-1 and J usage is TRBJ1-2; 9 bases are a match to TRBD1. The CDR3 sequence is 13 residues long. The germline gives CDR1 SQVTM, CDR2 ANQGSEA. The junction had 9 bases not matched to a gene; V was cut back by 6 bases and J by 7 bases. In nucleotides, the CDR3 is TGCAGCGTGGCCGGGACAGGGACGTTTGGCTACACCTTC. Translated: CSVAGTGTFGYTF.

This chain joins TRBV5-1 and TRBJ1-2; the match to TRBD1 covers 8 bases. V dropped 4 bases and J dropped 4; count of bases not matched to a gene: 6. The CDR3 is made up of 14 amino acids. Germline values: CDR1 SGHRS, CDR2 YFSETQ. The CDR3 region has the DNA TGCGCCAGCAGCGTGGGGGACAGGTCCTATGGCTACACCTTC. This translates into CASSVGDRSYGYTF.

J is TRBJ2-3 and V is TRBV3-1 (or the pseudogene TRBV3-2), with 12 positions matching TRBD2. The CDR3 consists of 17 residues. Germline V lookup: CDR1 LGHDT, CDR2 YNNKEL (reference sequence). Unmatched junction bases numbered 4, after V lost 3 bases and J lost 0 bases. The CDR3 DNA reads TGTGCCAGCAGCCATTCCGGACTAGCGGGAAGCACAGATACGCAGTATTTT. Residues: CASSHSGLAGSTDTQYF.

This clone was recorded a few times. The CDR3: CASSFGENTEAFF. Written as DNA, the CDR3 is TGTGCCAGCAGCTTTGGAGAGAACACTGAAGCTTTCTTT. The chain combines TRBV11-3 with TRBJ1-1; D call uncertain. Trimming removed 3 bases at V and 1 base at J, with 6 bases between. Germline CDR1 and CDR2: SGHNT and YENEEA. This CDR3 region has 13 residues.

The genes are TRBV7-2 and TRBJ2-3; the D gene is possibly TRBD1 (7 bases). CDR3 length equals 17 residues. V dropped 5 bases and J dropped 5 bases, with 23 bases sitting between them. Germline lookup yields CDR1 SGHTA and CDR2 FQGNSA. The CDR3: CASSNRGGGSSVDTQYF. The CDR3 DNA sequence: TGTGCCAGCAGCAACAGGGGTGGGGGGAGTTCCGTAGATACGCAGTATTTT.

The rearrangement links TRBV6-1 to TRBJ1-4; D remains ambiguous. The CDR3 covers 16 residues. V was clipped by 2 bases and J by 8 bases, with 18 bases between them. Germline lookup yields CDR1 MNHNS and CDR2 SASEGT. In DNA, the CDR3 is TGTGCCAGCAGTGAACGAGGAATCTACTTTGGAGAAAAACTGTTTTTT. Translation: CASSERGIYFGEKLFF.